This T cell receptor beta chain was observed in a study of T cells in Graves' hyperthyroidism and ophthalmopathy (dated by TCRdb to about 2019). Describing the broader study: Peripheral blood was sampled at the time of initial diagnosis, prior to any treatment. A discovery cohort of around 98 patients, approximately 45 with Graves' ophthalmopathy and under 60 with stable Graves' hyperthyroidism, was used to find distinguishing TCR V-J signatures. According to the paper, TCR Vbeta CDR3 sequencing was carried out on approximately 140 peripheral blood samples, which came from some 41 ophthalmopathy, some 73 hyperthyroidism and about 17 progressor patients. Following sampling, methimazole starting at 30 mg daily was given to hyperthyroidism patients, and high-dose intravenous methylprednisolone was given to ophthalmopathy patients. The approximately 90 discovery patients were randomly split 7:3 into training and test sets. In addition, the study compared T-cell repertoires in thyroid tissue and in blood from roughly 6 Graves' hyperthyroidism patients. An independent validation cohort of fewer than 20 hyperthyroidism patients and roughly 16 patients who later progressed to ophthalmopathy tested prospective prediction of ophthalmopathy. Paper-wide results and their limitations: Most expanded thyroid clonotypes (frequency above 0.001) were also found in blood, which suggests that blood repertoires may mirror thyroid immune responses. In validation, the model predicted progression to ophthalmopathy a median of about 6.8 months before onset, with roughly 70% sensitivity and roughly 73% specificity. No statistical method was used to set the sample size in advance, and investigators knew the group allocation. A 13 V-J signature model separated ophthalmopathy from stable hyperthyroidism, with 87.88% sensitivity and roughly 81% specificity in cross-validation and 80%/75% in testing.

Stable Graves' hyperthyroidism was defined as no progression to ophthalmopathy during 18 months of follow-up. Hyperthyroidism patients were newly diagnosed, had a disease duration of under 2 months, and were aged 18 to 65 years. Any patient with an uncontrolled infection, another autoimmune disease, pregnancy or lactation was excluded. Diagnoses were based on clinical symptoms, serum thyroxine and TRAb, thyroid ultrasound and orbital computed tomography. PBMCs were isolated from 10 ml of fresh peripheral blood by Ficoll-Paque density gradient centrifugation. Total RNA was extracted using Trizol reagent, and RNA quality was assessed on an Agilent 2100 Bioanalyzer. Amplification of TCR beta CDR3 regions was carried out from RNA transcripts. The TCR CDR3 was subjected to a first round of RT-PCR using the HTBI primer set and the Qiagen OneStep RT-PCR kit. The libraries were constructed in a second round of multiplex PCR and then size-selected and purified. Libraries were sequenced paired-end with 100 bp reads on an Illumina HiSeq2000. The authors' pipeline ran thus. SOAPnuke was used to process the raw data, removing reads that contained adapters or uncalled bases, had a mean Phred below 15, or lacked an exact match to the constant primer or identifier. High-quality paired reads were merged using COPE v1.2.5, and each unique nucleotide sequence was defined as a clonotype. MiTCR v1.1 was used to align clonotypes to the IMGT TRBV, TRBD and TRBJ reference segments. The analysis was restricted to V-J combinations with a frequency above 0.0001, which together covered roughly 99% of the repertoires. A TCS score was defined as the ratio between F50 (clonal expansion) and ExV (chaos), using BLOSUM62-based TCRdist between CDR3 peptides within each V-J. Welch's t-statistics and random forest reduced around 520 V-J features to 10 to 15, which were used in a naive Bayes classifier (R e1071). TCRdb trimmed the raw reads at Q25, called clones with MiXCR and kept productive beta chains. Identical CDR3 protein sequences are pooled into one entry, listed with their most common genes and DNA. TCRdb, rather than the study authors, made the V and J calls. The sample contains about 350,000 distinct CDR3 sequences, approximately 13% of them found a single time. Of the sample, around 23% is held by the ten largest clones.

The CDR3 covers 13 residues, taking in both the cysteine and the phenylalanine. The retained sequence is limited to the CDR3, 39 bases, with the frame set at the first base. Based on the germline V gene (reference sequence), the CDR1 and CDR2 sequences are MNHEY and SMNVEV. Between the V and J ends, shortened by 6 bases and 1 base respectively, the junction contains 9 bases. This clonotype was counted ten times or more. Its antigen is still unknown. Per-base quality was not reported, and no clone a single base away is much larger than it. The chain couples TRBV27 to TRBJ1-1; the D gene lacks a confident call. The sequenced material came from blood. This clonotype originated in a woman aged 30 to 39 with Graves' hyperthyroidism. The CDR3 corresponds to CASRWTANTEAFF. The DNA sequence follows: TGTGCCAGCAGGTGGACGGCGAACACTGAAGCTTTCTTT.